The sequence of this T cell receptor (beta chain) was determined in a study of blood T cell repertoires in COVID-19 (dated by TCRdb to about 2020). In terms of the full investigation: Collaborator samples came from the United States, Italy and Spain and covered acute and convalescent phases of COVID-19. The material from the prospective study consisted of cDNA or gDNA derived from T cells, B-cell-depleted T cells, or PBMCs. Subjects who had been exposed to COVID-19, were actively infected with it, or had recovered from it provided the deeply sampled blood TCRbeta repertoires that made up the dataset. The repertoires were released in a freely available public database meant as a resource for research on the immune response to SARS-CoV-2. The samples were drawn from two sources: the first 160 participants of the ongoing ImmuneRACE study, and fewer than 1,500 subjects contributed by 6 global collaborators. A de-identified subject ID, COVID-19 status, age in years and sex were almost always included in the sample metadata. Where HLA class I and class II types were available, the types were taken from metadata supplied by the sample provider, not from assay-based typing. Overall study results and their limits: The amount of clinical and demographic metadata varied by source and participant and was provided uncurated.

Each collaborating institution followed its own protocols to collect whole blood in K2EDTA tubes. Collaborator samples were shipped for TCRbeta analysis as frozen whole blood, isolated PBMCs, or DNA extracted from either sample type. The CDR3, from cysteine to phenylalanine, totals 15 residues. Just CDR3 DNA is preserved here, 45 bases in frame from base 1. Relative to germline, V is 6 bases shorter and J is 5 bases shorter, with 17 bases between their ends. CDR1 and CDR2 are drawn from the germline V gene: SGHVS, FNYEAQ. As concerns this clone: Its recognized antigen is unknown. No base qualities exist here, and no much larger clone lies one base off it.

The immunoSEQ Assay, a bias-controlled multiplex PCR, was used to amplify TCRbeta CDR3 regions from genomic DNA. In the paper's pipeline: The number of nucleated cells in each sample was estimated from the amplification of reference gene primers within the assay. To quantify the absolute abundance of each unique TCRbeta CDR3 rearrangement, sequence reads were collapsed and filtered. For each sample, productive Simpson clonality was calculated by taking the square root of Simpson's diversity index across productive rearrangements. TCRdb carries this immuneACCESS record with in-frame sequences only. Its versions omit some clonotypes, under half of them owing to an unresolved V gene in the studies checked, with the rest unexplained. The DNA gave D and trimming, while V, J and clone size come from that table. The sample data list about 110,000 clones, and about 91% of these were observed just once. About 6.8% of the sample belongs to the ten largest clones.

The sequenced sample consisted of peripheral blood. The rearrangement combines TRBV7-6 with TRBJ2-1; a weak D assignment points to TRBD2 (5 bases agree). The TCR sequence derives from a man aged 45-65 years with active or convalescent COVID-19. The CDR3 region: CASRLDPKGNNEQFF. The nucleotides are TGTGCCAGCAGACTAGACCCCAAGGGCAACAATGAGCAGTTCTTC.